The entry below gives a single T cell receptor beta chain sequence along with its context. What it binds is unknown. The data stem from a study of tumor-infiltrating lymphocytes in localized non-small cell lung cancer. Whole-study findings and limits: Tumors had more T cell infiltration than uninvolved lung, per TCRbeta sequencing and CD3 counts.

Sequencing used immunoSEQ multiplex PCR; TCRdb keeps in-frame clones, though not all of them. In the table there are about 7,000 clones, 74% of which are singletons. Sequenced material: uninvolved lung tissue not adjacent to the tumor. The source of this sequence is a human donor with non-small cell lung cancer.

Written as DNA, the CDR3 is TGCAGTGCTAGTAGACCGTCCGAGCAGTACTTC. It yields the protein CSASRPSEQYF. The V call is TRBV20-1, the J call TRBJ2-7; D gene uncertain. CDR3 length equals 11 residues. Germline V lookup: CDR1 DFQATT, CDR2 SNEGSKA (reference sequence). Trimming removed 3 bases from V and 6 bases from J, with 9 bases in between.